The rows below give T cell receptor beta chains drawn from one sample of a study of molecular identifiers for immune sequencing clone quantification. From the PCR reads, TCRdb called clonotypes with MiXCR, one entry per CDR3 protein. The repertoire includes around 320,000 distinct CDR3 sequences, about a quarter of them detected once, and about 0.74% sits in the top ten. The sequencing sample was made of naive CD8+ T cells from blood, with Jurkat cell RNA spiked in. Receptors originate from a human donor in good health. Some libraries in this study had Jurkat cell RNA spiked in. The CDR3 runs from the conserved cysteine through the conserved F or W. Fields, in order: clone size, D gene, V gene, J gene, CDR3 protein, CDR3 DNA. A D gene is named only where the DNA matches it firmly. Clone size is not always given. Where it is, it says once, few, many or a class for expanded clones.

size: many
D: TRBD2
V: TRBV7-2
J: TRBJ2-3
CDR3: CASSDRLQGLATDTQYF
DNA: TGTGCCAGCAGCGACAGACTACAGGGACTAGCTACAGATACGCAGTATTTT

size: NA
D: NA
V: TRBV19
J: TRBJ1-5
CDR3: CASSVWGASNQPQHF
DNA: TGTGCCAGTAGTGTCTGGGGGGCCAGCAATCAGCCCCAGCATTTT

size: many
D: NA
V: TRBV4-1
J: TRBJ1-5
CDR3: CASSQDSNQPQHF
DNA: TGCGCCAGCAGCCAAGATAGCAATCAGCCCCAGCATTTT

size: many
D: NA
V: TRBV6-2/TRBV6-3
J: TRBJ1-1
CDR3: CASSWGGGEAFF
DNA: TGTGCCAGCAGTTGGGGTGGAGGCGAGGCTTTCTTT

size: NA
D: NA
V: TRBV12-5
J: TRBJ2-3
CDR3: CVSGLSPGTDTQYF
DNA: TGTGTTAGTGGTTTGAGTCCCGGCACAGATACGCAGTATTTT

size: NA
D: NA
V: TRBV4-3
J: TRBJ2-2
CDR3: CASSQDRHLQGTGELFF
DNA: TGCGCCAGCAGCCAAGATCGGCACTTACAAGGCACCGGGGAGCTGTTTTTT

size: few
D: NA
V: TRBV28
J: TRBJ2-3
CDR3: CASSPLARSTDTQYF
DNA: TGTGCCAGCAGCCCTCTAGCGCGGAGCACAGATACGCAGTATTTT

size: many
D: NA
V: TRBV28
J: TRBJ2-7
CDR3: CASRPHPSSYEQYF
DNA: TGTGCCAGCCGGCCGCACCCGAGCTCCTACGAGCAGTACTTC

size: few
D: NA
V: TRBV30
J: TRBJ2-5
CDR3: CAWTALGGRVEYF
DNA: TGTGCCTGGACCGCCTTGGGGGGTCGGGTGGAGTACTTC

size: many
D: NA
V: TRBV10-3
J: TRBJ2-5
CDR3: CAISDEETQYF
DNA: TGTGCCATCAGTGACGAGGAGACCCAGTACTTC

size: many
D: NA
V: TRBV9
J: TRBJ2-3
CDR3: CASSVESGGVDTQYF
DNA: TGTGCCAGCAGCGTAGAAAGTGGGGGAGTAGATACGCAGTATTTT

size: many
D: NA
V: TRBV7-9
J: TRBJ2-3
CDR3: CAIWREKTDTQYF
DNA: TGTGCCATATGGAGGGAAAAAACAGATACGCAGTATTTT

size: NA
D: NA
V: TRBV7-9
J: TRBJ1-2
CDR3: CASSFAPGHIYGYTF
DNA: TGTGCCAGCAGCTTTGCGCCGGGACACATCTATGGCTACACCTTC

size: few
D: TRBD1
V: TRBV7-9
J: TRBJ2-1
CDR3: CASSSPYDRENEQFF
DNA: TGTGCCAGCAGCTCACCCTATGACAGGGAGAATGAGCAGTTCTTC

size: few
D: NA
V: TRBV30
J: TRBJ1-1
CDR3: CAWSVGGWNTEAFF
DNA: TGTGCCTGGAGTGTCGGGGGATGGAACACTGAAGCTTTCTTT

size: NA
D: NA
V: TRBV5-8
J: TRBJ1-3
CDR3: CASSLGFGRERNTIYF
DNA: TGTGCCAGCAGCTTGGGTTTCGGCAGGGAAAGAAACACCATATATTTT

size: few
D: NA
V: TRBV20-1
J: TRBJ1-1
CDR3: CSARFAQMNTEAFF
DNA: TGCAGTGCCAGATTCGCGCAGATGAACACTGAAGCTTTCTTT

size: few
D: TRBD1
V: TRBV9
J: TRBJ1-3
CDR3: CASSVLGQGAPGNTIYF
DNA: TGTGCCAGCAGCGTCCTCGGACAGGGGGCCCCTGGAAACACCATATATTTT

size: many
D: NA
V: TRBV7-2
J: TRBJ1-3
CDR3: CASSHTSYYGTDGNTIYF
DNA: TGTGCCAGCAGCCACACGTCATATTACGGGACGGACGGAAACACCATATATTTT

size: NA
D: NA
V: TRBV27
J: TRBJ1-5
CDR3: CASSIVPGDGSNQPQHF
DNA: TGTGCCAGCAGTATCGTACCGGGGGACGGGAGCAATCAGCCCCAGCATTTT

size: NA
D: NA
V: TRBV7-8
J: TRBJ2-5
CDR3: CASGPEGGTQYF
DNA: TGTGCCAGCGGGCCCGAGGGGGGGACCCAGTACTTC

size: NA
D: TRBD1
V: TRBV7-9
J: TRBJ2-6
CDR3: CASRPPTGDGANALTF
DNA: TGTGCCAGCAGGCCACCAACAGGGGACGGGGCCAACGCCCTGACTTTC

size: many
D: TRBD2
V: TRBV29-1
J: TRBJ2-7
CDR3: CSVRLAGAYEQYF
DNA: TGCAGCGTCCGACTAGCGGGGGCCTACGAGCAGTACTTC

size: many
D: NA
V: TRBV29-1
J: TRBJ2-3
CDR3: CSVEDAPTRSPTDTQYF
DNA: TGCAGCGTTGAAGACGCCCCGACTAGAAGCCCCACAGATACGCAGTATTTT

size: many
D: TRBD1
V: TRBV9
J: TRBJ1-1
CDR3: CASGQGDTEAFF
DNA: TGTGCCAGTGGACAGGGGGACACTGAAGCTTTCTTT

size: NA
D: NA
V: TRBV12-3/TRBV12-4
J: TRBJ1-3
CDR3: CASSLARGRPGPSGNTIYF
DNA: TGTGCCAGCAGTTTAGCTCGAGGGCGCCCGGGCCCCTCTGGAAACACCATATATTTT

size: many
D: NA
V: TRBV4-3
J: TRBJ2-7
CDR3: CASSQDQDSYEQYF
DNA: TGCGCCAGCAGCCAAGACCAGGACTCCTACGAGCAGTACTTC

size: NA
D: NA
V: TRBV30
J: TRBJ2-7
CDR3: CAWSHGTSIYYEQYF
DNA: TGTGCCTGGAGTCACGGGACTTCCATCTACTACGAGCAGTACTTC

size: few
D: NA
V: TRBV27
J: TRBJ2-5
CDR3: CASSLGLRDNIQETQYF
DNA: TGTGCCAGCAGTTTAGGGTTGCGGGACAACATCCAAGAGACCCAGTACTTC

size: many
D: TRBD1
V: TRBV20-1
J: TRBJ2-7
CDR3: CSATGTGGPGYEQYF
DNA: TGCAGTGCTACCGGGACAGGGGGCCCCGGTTACGAGCAGTACTTC

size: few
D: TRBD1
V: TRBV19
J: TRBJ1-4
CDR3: CASSIEGTGYEKLFF
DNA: TGTGCCAGTAGTATAGAAGGGACAGGGTACGAAAAACTGTTTTTT

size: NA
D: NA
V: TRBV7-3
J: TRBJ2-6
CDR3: CASSLGAFGADVLTF
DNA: TGTGCCAGCAGCTTAGGAGCTTTTGGGGCCGACGTCCTGACTTTC

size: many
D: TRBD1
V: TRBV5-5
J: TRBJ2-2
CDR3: CASSLAGQLNTGELFF
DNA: TGTGCCAGCAGCTTGGCGGGACAGCTGAACACCGGGGAGCTGTTTTTT

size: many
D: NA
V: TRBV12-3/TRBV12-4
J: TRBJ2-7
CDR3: CASSPGVYEQYF
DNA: TGTGCCAGCAGTCCTGGGGTCTACGAGCAGTACTTC

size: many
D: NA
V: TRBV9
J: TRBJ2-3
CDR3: CASSPWDTSTDTQYF
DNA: TGTGCCAGCAGCCCCTGGGACACCAGCACAGATACGCAGTATTTT

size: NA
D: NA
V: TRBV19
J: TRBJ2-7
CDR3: CASSIALEPIYEQYF
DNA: TGTGCCAGTAGTATAGCCCTCGAGCCGATCTACGAGCAGTACTTC

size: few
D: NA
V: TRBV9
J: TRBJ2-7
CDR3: CASSVAGTTAYEQYF
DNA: TGTGCCAGCAGCGTCGCCGGGACAACCGCCTACGAGCAGTACTTC

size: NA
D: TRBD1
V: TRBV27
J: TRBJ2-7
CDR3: CASSPIPGTGHSYEQHF
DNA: TGTGCCAGCAGTCCCATCCCCGGGACAGGCCACTCCTACGAGCAGCACTTC

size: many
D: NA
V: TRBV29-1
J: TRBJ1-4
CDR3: CSATELSNEKLFF
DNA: TGCAGCGCCACGGAACTCTCGAATGAAAAACTGTTTTTT

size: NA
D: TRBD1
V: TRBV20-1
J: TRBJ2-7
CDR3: CSARIRDRGYEQYF
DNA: TGCAGTGCTAGAATCAGGGACAGGGGGTACGAGCAGTACTTC

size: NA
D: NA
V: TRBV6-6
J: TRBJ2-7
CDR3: CASSYSPGSSYEQYF
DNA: TGTGCCAGCAGTTACTCTCCCGGGAGCTCCTACGAGCAGTACTTC

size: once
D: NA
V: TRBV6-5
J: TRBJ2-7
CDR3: CAGSYSQGSSYEQYF
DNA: TGTGCCGGCAGTTACTCCCAGGGTAGTTCGTACGAGCAGTACTTC

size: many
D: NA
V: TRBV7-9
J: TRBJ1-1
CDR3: CASSLLPWALNTEAFF
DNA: TGTGCCAGCAGCTTACTTCCATGGGCCTTGAACACTGAAGCTTTCTTT

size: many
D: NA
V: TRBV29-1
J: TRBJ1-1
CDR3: CSVFQGTEAFF
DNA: TGCAGCGTCTTTCAAGGCACTGAAGCTTTCTTT

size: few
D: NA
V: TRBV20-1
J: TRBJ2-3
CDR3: CSARTRNTDTQYF
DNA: TGCAGTGCTAGAACGAGGAACACAGATACGCAGTATTTT

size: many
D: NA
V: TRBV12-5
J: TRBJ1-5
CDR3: CASGLGSGQPQHF
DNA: TGTGCTAGTGGTTTGGGGTCGGGGCAGCCCCAGCATTTT

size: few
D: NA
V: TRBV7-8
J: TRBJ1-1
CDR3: CASSLGGWAFF
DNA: TGTGCCAGCAGCTTAGGGGGCTGGGCTTTCTTT

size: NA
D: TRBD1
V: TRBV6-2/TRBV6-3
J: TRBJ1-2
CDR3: CASSFSGTALMSNLAIGYTF
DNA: TGTGCCAGCAGTTTTAGCGGGACAGCCCTGATGTCCAACCTGGCTATCGGCTACACCTTC

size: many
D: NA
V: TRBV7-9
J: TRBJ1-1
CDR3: CASSLERQVNTEAFF
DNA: TGTGCCAGCAGCTTAGAGAGACAGGTGAACACTGAAGCTTTCTTT

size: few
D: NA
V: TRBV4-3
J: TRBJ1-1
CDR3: CASSQDTGRNTEAFF
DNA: TGCGCCAGCAGCCAAGATACAGGCAGGAACACTGAAGCTTTCTTT

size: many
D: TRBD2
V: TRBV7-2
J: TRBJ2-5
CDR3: CASSLPGTSGGETQYF
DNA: TGTGCCAGCAGCTTACCCGGGACTAGCGGTGGCGAGACCCAGTACTTC

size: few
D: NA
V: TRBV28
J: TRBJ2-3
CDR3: CASRATGLLGVTDTQYF
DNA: TGTGCCAGCAGAGCAACCGGGCTTCTTGGAGTCACAGATACGCAGTATTTT

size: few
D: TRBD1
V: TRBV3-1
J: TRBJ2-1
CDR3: CASSPGGSLNEQFF
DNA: TGTGCCAGCAGCCCAGGGGGCTCTCTCAATGAGCAGTTCTTC

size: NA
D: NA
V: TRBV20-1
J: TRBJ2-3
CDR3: CSARDSPGATDTQYF
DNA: TGCAGTGCTAGAGATAGCCCGGGAGCCACAGATACGCAGTATTTT

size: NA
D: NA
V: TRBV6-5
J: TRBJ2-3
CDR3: CASSLDRTTDTQYF
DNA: TGTGCCAGCAGTCTAGACAGGACCACAGATACGCAGTATTTT

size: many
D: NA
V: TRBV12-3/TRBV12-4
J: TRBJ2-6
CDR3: CASSWTVSGANVLTF
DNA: TGTGCCAGCAGTTGGACAGTCTCTGGGGCCAACGTCCTGACTTTC

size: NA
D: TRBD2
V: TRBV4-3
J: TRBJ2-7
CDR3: CASSQESSGRSLREQYF
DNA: TGCGCCAGCAGCCAAGAATCTAGCGGGAGGTCCCTTCGGGAGCAGTACTTC